Listed below are T cell receptor beta chains from one sample, sequenced in a study of blood T cell repertoires in COVID-19. Using immunoSEQ multiplex PCR, the repertoire was profiled, and TCRdb retains in-frame clones only, with some absent. This sample has 150,000 to 200,000 clones, with roughly 84% found just once. Source material: PBMCs or T cells enriched from blood (not recorded which). The receptor set was obtained from a woman younger than 45 who had been exposed to COVID-19. Both conserved end residues are part of each CDR3. Fields, in order: clone size, J gene, D gene, V gene, CDR3 protein, CDR3 DNA. The D gene is left open where the match is weak. The size field is filled for only some rows; it gives once, few, many or a size class.

abundance: few
j_gene: TRBJ2-7
d_gene: -
v_gene: TRBV27
CDR3aa: CASSPSQGIPYEQYF
CDR3nt: TGTGCCAGCAGCCCGTCGCAGGGTATCCCCTACGAGCAGTACTTC

abundance: -
j_gene: TRBJ1-1
d_gene: -
v_gene: TRBV3-1/TRBV3-2
CDR3aa: CASSRVWGDTEAFF
CDR3nt: TGTGCCAGCAGCCGGGTGTGGGGGGACACTGAAGCTTTCTTT

abundance: -
j_gene: TRBJ2-1
d_gene: -
v_gene: TRBV5-1
CDR3aa: CASLSSDREQFF
CDR3nt: TGCGCCAGCCTTTCAAGCGATCGTGAGCAGTTCTTC

abundance: -
j_gene: TRBJ2-7
d_gene: TRBD2
v_gene: TRBV7-2
CDR3aa: CASSWRGGPYEQYF
CDR3nt: TGTGCCAGCAGCTGGCGGGGGGGCCCTTACGAGCAGTACTTC

abundance: -
j_gene: TRBJ2-3
d_gene: -
v_gene: TRBV4-3
CDR3aa: CASSPSSTDTQYF
CDR3nt: TGCGCCAGCAGCCCCTCCTCCACAGATACGCAGTATTTT

abundance: -
j_gene: TRBJ2-2
d_gene: TRBD1
v_gene: TRBV2
CDR3aa: CARETGRNTGELFF
CDR3nt: TGTGCCAGAGAGACAGGGCGAAACACCGGGGAGCTGTTTTTT

abundance: -
j_gene: TRBJ2-3
d_gene: -
v_gene: TRBV3-1/TRBV3-2
CDR3aa: CASSPALTDTQYF
CDR3nt: TGTGCCAGCAGCCCAGCGCTGACAGATACGCAGTATTTT

abundance: -
j_gene: TRBJ1-2
d_gene: -
v_gene: TRBV4-1
CDR3aa: CASSPTDSANYGYTF
CDR3nt: TGCGCCAGCAGCCCTACGGACAGCGCTAACTATGGCTACACCTTC

abundance: -
j_gene: TRBJ2-5
d_gene: TRBD2
v_gene: TRBV7-9
CDR3aa: CASSQPRGGGAETQYF
CDR3nt: TGTGCCAGCAGCCAACCAAGGGGCGGGGGAGCGGAGACCCAGTACTTC

abundance: -
j_gene: TRBJ1-1
d_gene: TRBD1
v_gene: TRBV18
CDR3aa: CASSPGTGVPEAFF
CDR3nt: TGTGCCAGCTCACCGGGGACAGGGGTCCCTGAAGCTTTCTTT

abundance: -
j_gene: TRBJ1-1
d_gene: -
v_gene: TRBV21-1
CDR3aa: CASNRVRMNTEAFF
CDR3nt: TGTGCCAGCAATCGGGTTAGGATGAACACTGAAGCTTTCTTT

abundance: -
j_gene: TRBJ1-5
d_gene: -
v_gene: TRBV5-3
CDR3aa: CARSPPEAGNQPQHF
CDR3nt: TGTGCCAGAAGCCCCCCCGAAGCCGGCAATCAGCCCCAGCATTTT

abundance: -
j_gene: TRBJ2-5
d_gene: -
v_gene: TRBV25-1
CDR3aa: CASSEYFAGSAEETQYF
CDR3nt: TGTGCCAGCAGTGAATATTTTGCTGGGAGTGCGGAAGAGACCCAGTACTTC

abundance: -
j_gene: TRBJ1-2
d_gene: TRBD1
v_gene: TRBV11-2
CDR3aa: CASSFPGQGAGGYTF
CDR3nt: TGTGCCAGCAGCTTCCCGGGACAGGGGGCAGGAGGCTACACCTTC

abundance: -
j_gene: TRBJ2-3
d_gene: -
v_gene: TRBV30
CDR3aa: CAWSRGASGTDTQYF
CDR3nt: TGTGCCTGGAGTAGAGGTGCTAGTGGCACAGATACGCAGTATTTT

abundance: -
j_gene: TRBJ1-6
d_gene: -
v_gene: TRBV5-4
CDR3aa: CASSLSGGSSPLHF
CDR3nt: TGTGCCAGCAGCTTGTCCGGGGGATCATCACCCCTCCACTTT

abundance: once
j_gene: TRBJ2-1
d_gene: -
v_gene: TRBV7-2
CDR3aa: CASSFYINNEQFF
CDR3nt: TGTGCCAGCAGCTTCTATATAAACAATGAGCAGTTCTTC

abundance: -
j_gene: TRBJ2-1
d_gene: TRBD2
v_gene: TRBV3-1/TRBV3-2
CDR3aa: CASSHNSGGGSTIEQFF
CDR3nt: TGTGCCAGCAGCCACAATAGCGGGGGGGGAAGTACAATTGAGCAGTTCTTC

abundance: -
j_gene: TRBJ1-2
d_gene: TRBD1
v_gene: TRBV6-5
CDR3aa: CASTFTDREGYGYTF
CDR3nt: TGTGCCTCCACATTTACGGACAGGGAGGGCTATGGCTACACCTTC

abundance: -
j_gene: TRBJ2-1
d_gene: TRBD2
v_gene: TRBV5-1
CDR3aa: CASSWTSGGANEQFF
CDR3nt: TGCGCCAGCAGCTGGACTAGCGGGGGGGCCAATGAGCAGTTCTTC

abundance: -
j_gene: TRBJ2-5
d_gene: TRBD2
v_gene: TRBV7-2
CDR3aa: CASSGKTSGGYQETQYF
CDR3nt: TGTGCCAGCAGCGGCAAGACTAGCGGGGGGTACCAAGAGACCCAGTACTTC

abundance: few
j_gene: TRBJ1-2
d_gene: TRBD1
v_gene: TRBV4-1
CDR3aa: CASSQEDRVGYTF
CDR3nt: TGCGCCAGCAGCCAAGAGGACAGGGTTGGCTACACCTTC

abundance: -
j_gene: TRBJ2-6
d_gene: -
v_gene: TRBV7-9
CDR3aa: CASSRQGSGANVLTF
CDR3nt: TGTGCCAGCAGCCGTCAGGGATCCGGGGCCAACGTCCTGACTTTC

abundance: -
j_gene: TRBJ1-2
d_gene: TRBD1
v_gene: TRBV12-3/TRBV12-4
CDR3aa: CASTLLQGYGYTF
CDR3nt: TGTGCCAGCACCCTACTACAGGGGTATGGCTACACCTTC

abundance: -
j_gene: TRBJ2-7
d_gene: TRBD1
v_gene: TRBV7-8
CDR3aa: CASSPDRREQYF
CDR3nt: TGTGCCAGCAGCCCGGACAGGCGCGAGCAGTACTTC

abundance: -
j_gene: TRBJ2-1
d_gene: TRBD2
v_gene: TRBV6-5
CDR3aa: CASSYFAGGNEQFF
CDR3nt: TGTGCCAGCAGTTACTTTGCGGGGGGAAATGAGCAGTTCTTC

abundance: -
j_gene: TRBJ2-5
d_gene: TRBD1
v_gene: TRBV27
CDR3aa: CASSYRTGVTQYF
CDR3nt: TGTGCCAGCAGTTACAGGACAGGCGTGACCCAGTACTTC

abundance: -
j_gene: TRBJ1-2
d_gene: -
v_gene: TRBV7-9
CDR3aa: CASSFLGGGPNYGYTF
CDR3nt: TGTGCCAGCAGCTTCCTCGGGGGGGGCCCTAACTATGGCTACACCTTC

abundance: -
j_gene: TRBJ2-7
d_gene: TRBD2
v_gene: TRBV5-1
CDR3aa: CASSLGASGAYEQYF
CDR3nt: TGCGCCAGCAGCTTGGGGGCTAGCGGGGCCTACGAGCAGTACTTC

abundance: -
j_gene: TRBJ2-5
d_gene: -
v_gene: TRBV6-5
CDR3aa: CASSSEREPQYF
CDR3nt: TGTGCCAGCAGTAGCGAAAGAGAGCCCCAGTACTTC

abundance: -
j_gene: TRBJ1-2
d_gene: TRBD1
v_gene: TRBV29-1
CDR3aa: CSSRTPGQAGYTF
CDR3nt: TGCAGCTCACGCACCCCGGGACAGGCGGGCTACACCTTC

abundance: -
j_gene: TRBJ2-7
d_gene: -
v_gene: TRBV7-2
CDR3aa: CASSSTYEQYF
CDR3nt: TGTGCCAGCAGCTCTACCTACGAGCAGTACTTC

abundance: -
j_gene: TRBJ1-5
d_gene: -
v_gene: TRBV6-5
CDR3aa: CASRGTLDGQPQHF
CDR3nt: TGTGCCAGCAGAGGGACTTTGGATGGGCAGCCCCAGCATTTT

abundance: -
j_gene: TRBJ2-5
d_gene: -
v_gene: TRBV12-5
CDR3aa: CASGFPGDGETQYF
CDR3nt: TGTGCTAGTGGTTTCCCGGGGGACGGAGAGACCCAGTACTTC

abundance: -
j_gene: TRBJ1-1
d_gene: TRBD1
v_gene: TRBV6-5
CDR3aa: CASSYLSGGWTEAFF
CDR3nt: TGTGCCAGCAGTTACCTGTCAGGGGGCTGGACTGAAGCTTTCTTT

abundance: -
j_gene: TRBJ2-1
d_gene: -
v_gene: TRBV7-2
CDR3aa: CASSLAGLNNEQFF
CDR3nt: TGTGCCAGCAGCTTGGCGGGACTGAACAATGAGCAGTTCTTC

abundance: -
j_gene: TRBJ1-5
d_gene: -
v_gene: TRBV10-3
CDR3aa: CAISQAGRSSNQPQHF
CDR3nt: TGTGCCATCAGCCAAGCGGGCAGGAGTAGCAATCAGCCCCAGCATTTT

abundance: -
j_gene: TRBJ1-4
d_gene: TRBD1
v_gene: TRBV2
CDR3aa: CASSGDRYSPDEKLFF
CDR3nt: TGTGCCAGCAGCGGGGACAGGTACTCTCCTGATGAAAAACTGTTTTTT

abundance: once
j_gene: TRBJ1-1
d_gene: TRBD1
v_gene: TRBV4-1
CDR3aa: CASSQDSPGTGLFF
CDR3nt: TGCGCCAGCAGCCAAGATTCGCCCGGGACAGGTCTTTTCTTT

abundance: -
j_gene: TRBJ2-3
d_gene: -
v_gene: TRBV2
CDR3aa: CASQPSPTDTQYF
CDR3nt: TGTGCCAGCCAACCCAGTCCGACAGATACGCAGTATTTT

abundance: -
j_gene: TRBJ1-1
d_gene: TRBD1
v_gene: TRBV3-1/TRBV3-2
CDR3aa: CASTTGVNTEAFF
CDR3nt: TGTGCCAGCACGACAGGGGTGAACACTGAAGCTTTCTTT

abundance: -
j_gene: TRBJ2-3
d_gene: -
v_gene: TRBV11-2
CDR3aa: CASSLAPDTQYF
CDR3nt: TGTGCCAGCAGCTTAGCTCCCGATACGCAGTATTTT

abundance: few
j_gene: TRBJ1-2
d_gene: -
v_gene: TRBV29-1
CDR3aa: CSVDSGGADGYTF
CDR3nt: TGCAGCGTTGATTCGGGGGGCGCGGATGGCTACACCTTC

abundance: -
j_gene: TRBJ2-7
d_gene: TRBD1
v_gene: TRBV7-8
CDR3aa: CASSSRTGYSYEQYF
CDR3nt: TGTGCCAGCAGCTCAAGGACAGGGTATTCTTACGAGCAGTACTTC

abundance: -
j_gene: TRBJ1-2
d_gene: TRBD1
v_gene: TRBV6-5
CDR3aa: CASRTDGTAHGYTF
CDR3nt: TGTGCCAGCAGGACAGACGGGACAGCCCATGGCTACACCTTC

abundance: -
j_gene: TRBJ2-1
d_gene: -
v_gene: TRBV7-2
CDR3aa: CASSSTTGNYNEQFF
CDR3nt: TGTGCCAGCAGCTCCACGACAGGAAACTACAATGAGCAGTTCTTC

abundance: -
j_gene: TRBJ1-2
d_gene: TRBD1
v_gene: TRBV4-3
CDR3aa: CASSPGQKNGYTF
CDR3nt: TGCGCCAGCAGCCCGGGACAGAAGAACGGCTACACCTTC